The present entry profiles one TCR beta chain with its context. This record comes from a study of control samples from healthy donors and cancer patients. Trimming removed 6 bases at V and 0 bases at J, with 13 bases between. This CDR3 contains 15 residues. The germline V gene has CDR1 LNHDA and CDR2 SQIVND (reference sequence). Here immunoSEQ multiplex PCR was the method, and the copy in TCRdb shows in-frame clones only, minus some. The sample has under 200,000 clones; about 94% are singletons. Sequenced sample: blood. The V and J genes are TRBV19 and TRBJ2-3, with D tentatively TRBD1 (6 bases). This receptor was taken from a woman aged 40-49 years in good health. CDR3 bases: TGTGCCAGTAGCCCGGACAGACCTAGCACAGATACGCAGTATTTT. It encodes CASSPDRPSTDTQYF.